This TCR beta chain was sequenced for a study of Graves' ophthalmopathy and Graves' hyperthyroidism. Ineligible for inclusion were patients with other autoimmune diseases, uncontrolled infections, pregnancy or lactation. The CDR3 is 13 amino acids. Germline V gene lookup returns CDR1 MGHDK and CDR2 SYGVNS. Study results and limitations: Classification of ophthalmopathy versus stable hyperthyroidism by a 13-signature model yielded about 90% sensitivity and 70% to 83% specificity. With a specificity of roughly 72% and a sensitivity of 70% to 71%, the model predicted ophthalmopathy progression. Most thyroid-expanded clonotypes exceeding 0.001 frequency were also found in blood.

From RNA, the CDR3 regions of TCR beta chains were amplified and sequenced. HTBI primers served in a first-round RT-PCR, which a second-round multiplex PCR followed. TCRdb used MiXCR to reprocess the multiplex PCR reads, holding one entry per CDR3 protein. Of about 660,000 distinct CDR3 sequences detected, roughly two fifths appear once; the ten largest clones hold roughly 3%. Comment on this clonotype: Its antigen is undetermined. Relative to the germline gene, one junction end is altered; a read error may explain this.

The clonotype comes from an adult man with Graves' ophthalmopathy. The sample comprised peripheral blood. The chain couples TRBV25-1 to TRBJ2-2, with D possibly called TRBD1 or TRBD2 (5 bases each). CDR3 in DNA: TGTGCCAGCAGTGGGGGCCACACCGGGAAGCTGTTTTTC. It encodes CASSGGHTGKLFF.